This entry concerns a single TCR beta chain. This entry is derived from a study of blood T cell repertoires in COVID-19. Study-level information: Samples of COVID-19 (acute and convalescent) were obtained from the United States, Italy and Spain. The cDNA or gDNA used as material had been derived from T cells, B-cell-depleted T cells, or PBMCs.

Study processing details: Reference gene primers were amplified, and this amplification served to estimate nucleated cell counts. Sequencing was performed with immunoSEQ multiplex PCR; in TCRdb, only in-frame clones are kept and a portion is missing. The V and J calls and clone size are taken from that table; D and trimming were inferred from the DNA. This repertoire shows hundreds of thousands of clones, 87% found once; its top ten account for roughly 2.3%. CDR3 length: 13 residues. Germline-derived CDR1 and CDR2 are LNHDA and SQIVND (reference sequence). The trim removed 9 bases at V and 5 bases at J, leaving 7 bases unmatched.

Sequencing was done on a sample of peripheral blood. This TCR was recovered from a man aged 18 to 30 with active or convalescent COVID-19. This chain joins TRBV19 and TRBJ1-1, with 9 bases that match TRBD1. The CDR3 here is CASIGTGRTEAFF. CDR3 coding DNA: TGTGCCAGCATTGGGACAGGGCGGACTGAAGCTTTCTTT.